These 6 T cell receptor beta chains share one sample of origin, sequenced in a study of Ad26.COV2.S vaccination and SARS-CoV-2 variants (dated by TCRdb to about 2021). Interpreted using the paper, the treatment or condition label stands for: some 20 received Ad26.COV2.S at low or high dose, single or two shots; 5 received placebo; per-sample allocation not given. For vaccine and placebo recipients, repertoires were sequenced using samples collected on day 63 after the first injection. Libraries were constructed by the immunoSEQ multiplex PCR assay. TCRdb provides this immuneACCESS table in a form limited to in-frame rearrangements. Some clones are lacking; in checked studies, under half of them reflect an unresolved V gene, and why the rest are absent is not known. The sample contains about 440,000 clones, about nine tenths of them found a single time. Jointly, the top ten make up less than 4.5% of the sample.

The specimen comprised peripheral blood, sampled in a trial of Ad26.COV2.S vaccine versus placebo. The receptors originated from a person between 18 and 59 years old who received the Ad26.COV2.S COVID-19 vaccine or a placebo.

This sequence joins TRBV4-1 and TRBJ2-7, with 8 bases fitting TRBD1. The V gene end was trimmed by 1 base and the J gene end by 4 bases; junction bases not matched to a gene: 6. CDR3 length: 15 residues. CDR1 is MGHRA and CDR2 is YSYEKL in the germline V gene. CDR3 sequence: CASSQGLQGAYEQYF. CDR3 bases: TGCGCCAGCAGCCAAGGTCTTCAGGGGGCGTACGAGCAGTACTTC.

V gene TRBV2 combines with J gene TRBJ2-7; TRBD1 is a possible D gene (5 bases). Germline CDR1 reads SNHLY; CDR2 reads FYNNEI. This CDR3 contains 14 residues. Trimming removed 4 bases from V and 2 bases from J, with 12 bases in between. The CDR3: CASSAAVRAYEQYF. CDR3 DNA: TGTGCCAGCAGTGCGGCGGTCAGGGCCTACGAGCAGTACTTC.

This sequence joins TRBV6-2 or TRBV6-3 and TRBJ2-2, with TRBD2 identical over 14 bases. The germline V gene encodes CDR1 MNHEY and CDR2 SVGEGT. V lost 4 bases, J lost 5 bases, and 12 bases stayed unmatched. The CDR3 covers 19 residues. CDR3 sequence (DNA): TGTGCCAGCAGTTTGACTAGCGGGAGGGCCATTAAAAGGACCGGGGAGCTGTTTTTT. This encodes CASSLTSGRAIKRTGELFF.

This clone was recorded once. In DNA, the CDR3 is TGTGCCAGCAGTTTCTTAGCGGGAGGTATCTACGAGCAGTACTTC. This translates into CASSFLAGGIYEQYF. The rearrangement uses TRBV28 and TRBJ2-7, with 10 bases fitting TRBD2. J gave up 3 bases and V 3 bases, and 5 bases lay outside the gene matches. The CDR3 has 15 amino acids. Germline V gives CDR1 MDHEN, CDR2 SYDVKM.

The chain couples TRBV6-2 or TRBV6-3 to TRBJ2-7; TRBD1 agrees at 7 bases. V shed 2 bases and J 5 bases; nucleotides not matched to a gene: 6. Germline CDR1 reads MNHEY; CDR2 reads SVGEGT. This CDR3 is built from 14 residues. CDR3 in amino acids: CASSYRQGLNEQYF. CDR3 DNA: TGTGCCAGCAGTTACAGACAGGGTCTCAACGAGCAGTACTTC.

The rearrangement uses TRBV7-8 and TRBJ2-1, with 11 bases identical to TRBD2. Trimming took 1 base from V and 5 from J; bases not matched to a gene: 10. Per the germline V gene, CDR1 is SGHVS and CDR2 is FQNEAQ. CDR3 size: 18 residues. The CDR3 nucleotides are TGTGCCAGCAGCTTAGAGACTAGCGGGACTATTTACCACAATGAGCAGTTCTTC. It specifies CASSLETSGTIYHNEQFF.